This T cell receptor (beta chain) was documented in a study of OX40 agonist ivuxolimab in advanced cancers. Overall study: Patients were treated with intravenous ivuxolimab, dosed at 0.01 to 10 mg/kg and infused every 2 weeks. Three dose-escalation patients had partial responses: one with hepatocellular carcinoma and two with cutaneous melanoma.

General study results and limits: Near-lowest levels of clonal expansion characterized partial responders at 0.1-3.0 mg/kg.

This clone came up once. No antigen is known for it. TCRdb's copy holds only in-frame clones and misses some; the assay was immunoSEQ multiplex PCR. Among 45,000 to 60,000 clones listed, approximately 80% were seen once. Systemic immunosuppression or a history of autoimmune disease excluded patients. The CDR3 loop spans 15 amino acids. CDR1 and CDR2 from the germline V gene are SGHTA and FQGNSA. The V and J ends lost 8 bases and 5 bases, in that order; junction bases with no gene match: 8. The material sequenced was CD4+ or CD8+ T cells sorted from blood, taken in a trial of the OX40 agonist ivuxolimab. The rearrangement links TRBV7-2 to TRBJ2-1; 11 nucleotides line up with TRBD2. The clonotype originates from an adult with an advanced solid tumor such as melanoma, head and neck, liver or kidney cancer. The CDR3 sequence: CASALLAGVNNEQFF. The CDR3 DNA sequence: TGTGCCAGCGCCCTACTAGCGGGAGTGAACAATGAGCAGTTCTTC.